This record looks at one T cell receptor beta chain sequence and its context. These data originate in a study of blood T cell repertoires in COVID-19. Study details: Researchers got acute and convalescent COVID-19 samples from the United States, Italy and Spain. T cells, B-cell-depleted T cells, or PBMCs supplied cDNA or gDNA.

The germline V and J ends were trimmed by 2 bases and 0 bases, with 15 bases remaining between them. The germline CDR1 and CDR2 sequences are SGHDT and YYEEEE. This CDR3 comprises 16 residues. Assay: immunoSEQ multiplex PCR; the TCRdb copy retains only in-frame clones and omits some. The sample carries about 440,000 clones, 70% to 90% recorded once. The rearrangement links TRBV5-6 to TRBJ2-7; a possible D gene is TRBD2 (6 bases). Sequenced material: PBMCs or T cells enriched from blood (not recorded which). The receptor was derived from a woman under 30 with acute COVID-19. The CDR3 sequence is CASSFWSGLSSYEQYF. In DNA form, the CDR3 reads TGTGCCAGCAGCTTTTGGTCGGGACTCTCCTCCTACGAGCAGTACTTC.